What follows are 7 T cell receptor beta chains derived from one specimen sequenced in a study of blood T cell repertoires in COVID-19. Clones were sequenced by immunoSEQ multiplex PCR, and TCRdb holds only the in-frame ones, with some missing. Among over 150,000 clones listed, about three quarters were seen once. The sample was peripheral blood. These receptors all stem from a man at least 80 years old with acute or convalescent COVID-19.

The V call is TRBV18, the J call TRBJ2-5, with TRBD2 matching over 9 bases. CDR3 size: 15 residues. The germline gives CDR1 KGHSH, CDR2 LQKENI. V was clipped by 3 bases and J by 5 bases; unmatched bases: 7. DNA for the CDR3: TGTGCCAGCTCACCTCCGGGACTAGCTCGGGAGACCCAGTACTTC. Its translation is CASSPPGLARETQYF.

This sequence joins TRBV9 and TRBJ2-1; TRBD2 matches 9 bases. V was clipped by 2 bases and J by 3 bases; unmatched bases: 6. This CDR3 region has 16 residues. Germline assignment: CDR1 SGDLS and CDR2 YYNGEE. The DNA of the CDR3 is TGTGCCAGCAGCGTCTTGGCGGGGGGGCACTACAATGAGCAGTTCTTC. Its protein is CASSVLAGGHYNEQFF.

The chain is built from TRBV3-1 (or the pseudogene TRBV3-2) and TRBJ2-7; weak D call: TRBD1 (5 bases). Trimming pared 4 bases from V and 2 bases from J, leaving 9 bases between. The CDR3 spans 13 residues. Germline V CDR1 and CDR2: LGHDT, YNNKEL (reference sequence). The CDR3 loop reads CASSRQTTYEQYF. CDR3 DNA sequence: TGTGCCAGCAGCCGACAGACCACCTACGAGCAGTACTTC.

The chain couples TRBV5-1 to TRBJ2-7; a possible D gene is TRBD1 (10 bases). CDR1 and CDR2 from the germline V gene are SGHRS and YFSETQ. The CDR3 totals 15 residues. Trimming cost V 4 bases and J 3 bases, with 17 bases left between them. The CDR3: CASSAGGTGVYEQYF. CDR3 nucleotides: TGCGCCAGCAGCGCGGGGGGGACAGGGGTCTACGAGCAGTACTTC.

The rearrangement links TRBV3-1 (or the pseudogene TRBV3-2) to TRBJ2-3, with 11 nucleotides matching TRBD2. J gave up 3 bases and V 3 bases, and 2 bases lay outside the gene matches. The CDR3 has 15 amino acids. Germline loops: CDR1 LGHDT, CDR2 YNNKEL (reference sequence). The CDR3 coding sequence is TGTGCCAGCAGCCATCTAGCGGGGGGTACAGATACGCAGTATTTT. This gives the protein CASSHLAGGTDTQYF.

This sequence joins TRBV19 and TRBJ1-1, with TRBD1 as a possible D gene (5 bases). The CDR3 has 14 residues. V was cut by 6 bases and J by 5 bases, with 16 bases left in between. CDR1 is LNHDA and CDR2 is SQIVND in the germline V gene (reference sequence). The CDR3 sequence: CASRAVGGWTEAFF. The CDR3 DNA sequence: TGTGCCAGTAGGGCCGTTGGGGGGTGGACTGAAGCTTTCTTT.

The chain combines TRBV9 with TRBJ1-1, with TRBD1 identical over 8 bases. The V and J ends lost 3 bases and 1 base, in that order; junction bases with no gene match: 5. Germline CDR1 and CDR2: SGDLS and YYNGEE. The CDR3 spans 15 residues. The CDR3 DNA follows: TGTGCCAGCAGCGCTGCCGGGACAGGGAACACTGAAGCTTTCTTT. Translating it yields CASSAAGTGNTEAFF.